What follows is one TCR beta chain and its context. The CDR3 runs 16 residues. The junction had 11 bases not matched to a gene; V was cut back by 3 bases and J by 7 bases. From germline, CDR1 is LNHDA and CDR2 SQIVND (reference sequence). The assay was immunoSEQ multiplex PCR, and TCRdb's table has in-frame clones only and misses some. The table has about 76,000 clones, 70% to 80% seen once. This record belongs to a study of T cell responses to AZD1222 COVID-19 vaccine. V gene TRBV19 combines with J gene TRBJ1-5; 8 bases line up with TRBD1. The TCR comes from an adult who received the MenACWY meningococcal vaccine as a control. Source: peripheral blood, taken 28 days after the second dose of the MenACWY control vaccine. The CDR3 sequence: CASSISSGGASQPQHF. The CDR3 nucleotides are TGTGCCAGTAGTATTTCTTCAGGGGGCGCATCCCAGCCCCAGCATTTT.